Listed below are T cell receptor beta chains from one sample, sequenced in a study of OX40 agonist ivuxolimab in advanced cancers. Generated by immunoSEQ multiplex PCR, the TCRdb table keeps only in-frame clones and is missing some. Here the sample spans some 100,000 clones, 86% being singletons. The input for sequencing was CD4+ or CD8+ T cells sorted from blood, taken in a trial of the OX40 agonist ivuxolimab. These receptors were collected from an adult with an advanced solid tumor such as melanoma, head and neck, liver or kidney cancer. CDR3s include the opening cysteine and the closing phenylalanine or tryptophan. A D gene is named only where the DNA matches it firmly.

TRBJ1-2	-	TRBV4-1	CASSQDRVLLFTNYGYTF
TRBJ2-7	TRBD1	TRBV7-2	CASSSRTGPSSYEQYF
TRBJ1-2	-	TRBV28	CASSRYYGYTF
TRBJ2-5	TRBD1	TRBV5-1	CASSFTGTGMETQYF
TRBJ2-7	-	TRBV27	CASSSQGAYEQYF
TRBJ1-2	-	TRBV28	CASRGRGAQGYGYTF
TRBJ2-7	TRBD1	TRBV11-3	CASSDRGPSEQYF
TRBJ1-1	TRBD1	TRBV5-1	CASGSTPAGQGAEAFF
TRBJ1-4	-	TRBV30	CAWRREEKLFF
TRBJ1-2	-	TRBV7-9	CASSTGTDIYGYTF